The 11 T cell receptor beta chains in this list originate from one sample, sequenced in a study of PD-L1 blockade in urothelial cancer. Time point described: pretreatment peripheral blood. TCRdb's copy holds only in-frame clones and misses some; the assay was immunoSEQ multiplex PCR. The table includes tens of thousands of clones, 80% to 90% detected once. The specimen was PBMCs, collected around atezolizumab (anti-PD-L1) treatment. All receptors derive from a man in his 60s with urothelial cancer.

The genes are TRBV7-8 and TRBJ2-5; maybe TRBD2 (7 bases). Germline CDR1 reads SGHVS; CDR2 reads FQNEAQ. The CDR3 spans 19 residues. Trimming took 8 bases from V and 2 from J, leaving 30 bases between them. CDR3: CASYDWGAGSPGVQETQYF. DNA for the CDR3: TGTGCCAGCTACGACTGGGGAGCGGGGTCCCCAGGGGTTCAAGAGACCCAGTACTTC.

A few counts support this clone. The chain employs TRBV19 and TRBJ1-2, with D unclear. V was clipped by 7 bases and J by 10 bases, with 22 bases between them. The CDR3 spans 14 residues. Germline assignment: CDR1 LNHDA and CDR2 SQIVND (reference sequence). In nucleotides, the CDR3 is TGTGCCAGTATCGCCCTCGATGATGCAGGCGACTACACCTTC. As protein: CASIALDDAGDYTF.

The genes are TRBV10-1 and TRBJ1-3, with D hard to call. The V gene lost 2 bases and the J gene lost 4 bases, with 6 bases spanning the gap. This CDR3 has 13 amino acids. Germline lookup yields CDR1 WNHNN and CDR2 SYGVQD (reference sequence). CDR3 loop: CASSEAVGNTIYF. The CDR3 coding sequence is TGCGCCAGCAGTGAGGCAGTCGGAAACACCATATATTTT.

V usage is TRBV6-6 and J usage is TRBJ1-6, with TRBD1 matching 8 bases. This CDR3 contains 13 residues. J gave up 9 bases and V 7 bases, and 5 bases lay outside the gene matches. The germline V gene encodes CDR1 MNHNY and CDR2 SVGAGI (reference sequence). The CDR3 region is CASKGQGGSPLHF. DNA of the CDR3: TGTGCCAGCAAAGGACAGGGAGGTTCACCCCTCCACTTT.

This clone was detected only a few times. The chain has TRBV7-3 and TRBJ2-1; TRBD1 aligns across 8 bases. The CDR3 extends over 14 amino acids. V lost 5 bases and J lost 9; bases outside the gene matches: 9. Germline V gene lookup returns CDR1 SGHTA and CDR2 FQGTGA. This CDR3 reads CASSPDLDRGEQFF. The CDR3 DNA is TGTGCCAGCAGCCCAGACCTCGACAGGGGTGAGCAGTTCTTC.

The chain has TRBV7-2 and TRBJ2-7, with D perhaps matching TRBD2 (7 bases). V gave up 1 base and J gave up 2 bases, with 12 bases separating them. From germline, CDR1 is SGHTA and CDR2 FQGNSA. This CDR3 spans 15 amino acids. The CDR3 here is CASSLGGGQTYEQYF. In DNA form, the CDR3 reads TGTGCCAGCAGCTTAGGGGGGGGCCAGACCTACGAGCAGTACTTC.

The CDR3 DNA sequence: TGTGCCAGCAGTAGACAGGGGGCGGCACAAGAGACCCAGTACTTC. Translating it yields CASSRQGAAQETQYF. The chain employs TRBV6-1 and TRBJ2-5, with 10 bases aligning to TRBD1. Germline assignment: CDR1 MNHNS and CDR2 SASEGT. The V and J ends lost 5 bases and 2 bases, in that order; junction bases with no gene match: 5. The CDR3 consists of 15 residues.

V and J are TRBV13 and TRBJ2-3; perhaps TRBD2 as D (6 bases). V shed 5 bases and J shed 1 base, with 19 bases lying between them. CDR1 and CDR2 (germline): PRHDT, FYEKMQ (reference sequence). This CDR3 contains 17 residues. The DNA for the CDR3 is TGTGCCAGCAGCCTAGCCCTCTACCCGGGGGGCACAGATACGCAGTATTTT. Residues: CASSLALYPGGTDTQYF.

This clone showed up just once. This sequence joins TRBV2 and TRBJ1-1; tentative D call: TRBD1 (6 bases). Germline CDR1 SNHLY, CDR2 FYNNEI. The ends were cut back, 7 bases at V and 6 bases at J, with 9 bases in the middle. CDR3 length equals 11 residues. This CDR3 is CASNRVAEAFF. In DNA, the CDR3 is TGTGCCAGCAACAGGGTAGCTGAAGCTTTCTTT. Full variable domain (outside the CDR3, taken from reference TRBV2 and TRBJ1-1): EPEVTQTPSHQVTQMGQEVILRCVPISNHLYFYWYRQILGQKVEFLVSFYNNEISEKSEIFDDQFSVERPDGSNFTLKIRSTKLEDSAMYFCASNRVAEAFFGQGTRLTVV.

This clone has just one count. The chain joins TRBV30 to TRBJ2-7, with D possibly TRBD1 on 5 matching bases. Germline-derived CDR1 and CDR2 are GTSNPN and SVGIG (reference sequence). CDR3 size: 13 residues. With 2 bases removed from V and 5 bases from J, the gap between germline ends came to 13 bases. The CDR3 protein is CAWSYTGRDEQYF. In DNA, the CDR3 is TGTGCCTGGAGTTACACAGGACGGGACGAGCAGTACTTC.

The V and J genes are TRBV7-9 and TRBJ2-1; no reliable D call. Germline V gives CDR1 SEHNR, CDR2 FQNEAQ (reference sequence). V lost 1 base and J 2 bases, leaving 9 bases between the germline ends. The length of the CDR3 is 15 residues. CDR3 nucleotide sequence: TGTGCCAGCAGCTTAGGTATCTGGCCCTACAATGAGCAGTTCTTC. Its protein product is CASSLGIWPYNEQFF.